The 4 T cell receptor beta chains given below trace back to one sample, sequenced in a study of blood T cells in healthy people across ages. A J-beta primer mix and a sample-barcoded 5' primer were used in a second PCR of roughly 6 to 11 cycles. A single record per CDR3 protein comes from TCRdb applying MiXCR to the 5' RACE reads. Among approximately 810,000 distinct CDR3 sequences listed, around 26% were seen once. The source material was blood. These receptors originate from a woman of 80 years or more in good health.

This rearrangement joins TRBV6-4 to TRBJ1-2; weak D call: TRBD1 (5 bases). This CDR3 has 14 amino acids. The V gene lost 5 bases and the J gene lost 4 bases, with 14 bases spanning the gap. Germline assignment: CDR1 MRHNA and CDR2 SNTAGT. The CDR3 DNA reads TGTGCCAGCAGTCCACAGAAGGGGATCTATGGCTACACCTTC. The encoded protein is CASSPQKGIYGYTF.

This clonotype was recorded once. With a much larger clone just one base away, this may be a read error. This rearrangement joins TRBV3-1 to TRBJ2-3; 8 positions match TRBD2. The CDR3 runs to 14 residues. V shed 4 bases, J shed 5 bases, and the junction held 5 bases outside the gene matches. The germline V gene encodes CDR1 LGHDT and CDR2 YNNKEL (reference sequence). CDR3 region: CASSRIAGRDTQYF. DNA for the CDR3: TGTGCCAGCAGCCGAATAGCGGGGAGAGATACGCAGTATTTT.

This clonotype showed up just a few times. This chain uses TRBV25-1 with TRBJ1-2, with 9 bases fitting TRBD1. Germline V gene data show CDR1 as MGHDK and CDR2 as SYGVNS. The CDR3 has 15 residues. After removal of 4 bases from V and 3 bases from J, the junction contained 6 bases not matched to a gene. The CDR3 sequence is CASSASTGGYYGYTF. The CDR3 bases are TGTGCCAGCAGTGCCTCGACAGGGGGGTACTATGGCTACACCTTC.

In this sample, this clonotype turned up once. The rearrangement links TRBV30 to TRBJ1-1; D is undetermined. CDR3 length equals 14 residues. V lost 4 bases and J 1 base, leaving 13 bases between the germline ends. Germline V gives CDR1 GTSNPN, CDR2 SVGIG (reference sequence). The CDR3 nucleotides are TGTGCCTGGACGGGGTCTAGCGGGAACACTGAAGCTTTCTTT. It specifies CAWTGSSGNTEAFF. Drawing the rest from reference TRBV30 and TRBJ1-1, the complete variable domain is SQTIHQWPATLVQPVGSPLSLECTVEGTSNPNLYWYRQAAGRGLQLLFYSVGIGQISSEVPQNLSASRPQDRQFILSSKKLLLSDSGFYLCAWTGSSGNTEAFFGQGTRLTVV.